Each of the 10 T cell receptor beta chains below was sequenced from the same sample in a study of vaccination effects on CD4 cells after COVID-19. The protocol was immunoSEQ multiplex PCR, while the TCRdb copy is restricted to in-frame clones and leaves out a portion. The sample lists 41,000 or so clones; roughly 82% were seen once. Antigens of these TCRs are unknown. Before sequencing took place, the ViraFEST assay used viral peptide pools to expand antigen-specific CD4+ T cells. Cells that had been cultured for roughly eleven days were the source of isolated CD4+ T cells. The study found no prior SARS-CoV-2 infection in the vaccine recipients, who tested negative for nucleocapsid antibodies. The sample in question was CD4+ T cells from PBMCs cultured with HCoV-NL63 spike peptides, obtained before COVID-19 vaccination. The receptors were gathered from a human donor who received a COVID-19 vaccine.

The V and J genes are TRBV18 and TRBJ1-2; D call uncertain. From germline, CDR1 is KGHSH and CDR2 LQKENI. Deletions cut 7 bases from V and 2 bases from J, with 20 bases between. The CDR3 loop spans 16 amino acids. CDR3 nucleotide sequence: TGTGCCAGCTGGCGGGCAGGAGAACTCCCCAACTATGGCTACACCTTC. This sequence encodes CASWRAGELPNYGYTF.

This sequence joins TRBV7-2 and TRBJ2-3; no firm D call. Germline V gene sequence: CDR1 SGHTA, CDR2 FQGNSA. V was cut by 5 bases and J by 2 bases, with 5 bases left in between. CDR3 length: 12 amino acids. The CDR3 nucleotides read TGTGCCAGCAGCCCGTACACAGATACGCAGTATTTT. Translated: CASSPYTDTQYF.

The chain uses TRBV25-1 and TRBJ1-2, with TRBD1 as a possible D gene (6 bases). Deletions cut 4 bases from V and 2 bases from J, with 8 bases between. Germline loops: CDR1 MGHDK, CDR2 SYGVNS. CDR3 size: 13 residues. Here the CDR3 reads CASSVTGNYGYTF. Here the CDR3 DNA reads TGTGCCAGCAGTGTGACAGGCAACTATGGCTACACCTTC.

The chain joins TRBV5-1 to TRBJ2-1; 10 bases align to TRBD1. The CDR3 contains 16 residues. The V gene end was trimmed by 0 bases and the J gene end by 8 bases; junction bases not matched to a gene: 8. The germline CDR1 and CDR2 sequences are SGHRS and YFSETQ. The CDR3 DNA follows: TGCGCCAGCAGCTTGGATCTCGACAGGGGGCGCGATGAGCAGTTCTTC. Translation gives CASSLDLDRGRDEQFF. Variable domain in full (rest from reference TRBV5-1 and TRBJ2-1): KAGVTQTPRYLIKTRGQQVTLSCSPISGHRSVSWYQQTPGQGLQFLFEYFSETQRNKGNFPGRFSGRQFSNSRSEMNVSTLELGDSALYLCASSLDLDRGRDEQFFGPGTRLTVL.

CDR3 sequence reads: CASSYSMGVEKLFF. The CDR3 DNA follows: TGTGCCAGCAGTTACTCGATGGGGGTAGAAAAACTGTTTTTT. V and J are TRBV6-6 and TRBJ1-4, with D perhaps matching TRBD1 (5 bases). The CDR3 is 14 residues long. Germline CDR1 is MNHNY and CDR2 is SVGAGI (reference sequence). Trimming left V 0 bases short and J 8 bases short, with 10 bases between.

The CDR3 nucleotides are TGTGCCAGCAGCTTAATTCTGCAGGGTGCAAACTATGGCTACACCTTC. Translated, it gives CASSLILQGANYGYTF. The chain is built from TRBV7-2 and TRBJ1-2; D is possibly TRBD1 (5 bases). V was trimmed by 2 bases and J by 2 bases, leaving 15 bases between them. Germline V lookup: CDR1 SGHTA, CDR2 FQGNSA. CDR3 size: 16 residues.

The rearrangement links TRBV5-1 to TRBJ1-2; D might be TRBD1 (5 bases). V was trimmed by 4 bases and J by 8 bases, leaving 18 bases between them. Germline lookup yields CDR1 SGHRS and CDR2 YFSETQ. The CDR3 sequence is 14 residues long. The CDR3: CASSPSGGNWGYTF. For the CDR3, the DNA is TGCGCCAGCAGCCCCAGTGGGGGGAATTGGGGCTACACCTTC.

This clone was counted once. The V and J genes are TRBV6-5 and TRBJ2-5; the D gene is possibly TRBD2 (5 bases). The V and J ends lost 5 bases and 2 bases respectively, with 12 bases between them. The CDR3 loop spans 14 amino acids. Germline-derived CDR1 and CDR2 are MNHEY and SVGAGI. CDR3 DNA sequence: TGTGCCAGCAGTCGGTCCGGGGTTCAAGAGACCCAGTACTTC. This codes for CASSRSGVQETQYF.

This chain uses TRBV5-1 with TRBJ1-3; TRBD1 matches 7 bases. Losses at the gene ends were 3 bases for V and 6 bases for J; bases not matched to a gene: 9. CDR1 is SGHRS, CDR2 YFSETQ, per germline. CDR3 length equals 15 residues. In DNA form, the CDR3 reads TGCGCCAGCAGCTCGGGGGGACAGATCATAAACACCATATATTTT. Translation gives CASSSGGQIINTIYF.

This clone appeared a few times. The chain has TRBV9 and TRBJ1-6; D is uncertain. The V gene's germline CDR1 is SGDLS and CDR2 YYNGEE. This CDR3 region has 13 residues. The ends were cut back, 3 bases at V and 11 bases at J, with 12 bases in the middle. The CDR3 bases are TGTGCCAGCAGCGACCTCCCGGGCCCACCCCTCCACTTT. Its translation: CASSDLPGPPLHF.